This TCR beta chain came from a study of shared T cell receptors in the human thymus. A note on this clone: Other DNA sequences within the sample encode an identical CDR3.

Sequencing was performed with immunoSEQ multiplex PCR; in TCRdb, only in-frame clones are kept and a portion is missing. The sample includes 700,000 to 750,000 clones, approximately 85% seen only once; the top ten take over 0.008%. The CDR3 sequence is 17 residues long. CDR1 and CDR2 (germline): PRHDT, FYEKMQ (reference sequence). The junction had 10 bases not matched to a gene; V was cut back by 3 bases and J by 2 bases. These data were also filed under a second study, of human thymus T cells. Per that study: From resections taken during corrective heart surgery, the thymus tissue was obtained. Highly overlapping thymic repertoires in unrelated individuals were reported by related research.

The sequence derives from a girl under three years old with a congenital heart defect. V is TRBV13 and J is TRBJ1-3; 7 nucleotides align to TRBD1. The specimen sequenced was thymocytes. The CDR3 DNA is TGTGCCAGCAGCTTCTCAGCCGACCAGGGGGCTGGAAACACCATATATTTT. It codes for CASSFSADQGAGNTIYF.